The clone carrying this T cell receptor (beta chain) was detected once. This record belongs to a study of cytomegalovirus exposure and HLA in healthy donors. The CDR3 is 12 amino acids. Germline lookup yields CDR1 SQVTM and CDR2 ANQGSEA. V was shortened by 6 bases and J by 6 bases, with 15 bases between the two germline ends. Profiled with immunoSEQ multiplex PCR; TCRdb holds only in-frame clones, not every one. The sample shows a few hundred thousand clones, roughly 88% of them seen only once. Input material: PBMCs. V usage is TRBV29-1 and J usage is TRBJ2-7, with D unclear. The clonotype was recovered from a woman aged 18-30 years in good health and CMV-seronegative. The CDR3 DNA reads TGCAGCGTCCCCTCTCCCCGAGGCGAGCAGTACTTC. Protein sequence: CSVPSPRGEQYF.